The sequence of this T cell receptor (beta chain) was determined in a study of blood T cell repertoires in COVID-19. Under the authors' procedure: Reference gene primer amplification yielded estimated nucleated cell counts. Generated by immunoSEQ multiplex PCR, the TCRdb table keeps only in-frame clones and is missing some. For V, J and clone size, that table is used; D and trimming come from the DNA. The table includes tens of thousands of clones, around 67% detected once. The length of the CDR3 is 15 residues. V was pared by 1 base and J by 3 bases, with 12 bases between. CDR1 and CDR2 (germline): LGHDT, YNNKEL (reference sequence).

The TCR sequence derives from a human donor in a cohort sampled during active or convalescent COVID-19. This chain connects TRBV3-1 (or the pseudogene TRBV3-2) to TRBJ1-1; D is undetermined. What was sequenced was peripheral blood. This CDR3 is CASSQGREEYTEAFF. CDR3 nucleotides: TGTGCCAGCAGCCAAGGAAGAGAGGAGTACACTGAAGCTTTCTTT.